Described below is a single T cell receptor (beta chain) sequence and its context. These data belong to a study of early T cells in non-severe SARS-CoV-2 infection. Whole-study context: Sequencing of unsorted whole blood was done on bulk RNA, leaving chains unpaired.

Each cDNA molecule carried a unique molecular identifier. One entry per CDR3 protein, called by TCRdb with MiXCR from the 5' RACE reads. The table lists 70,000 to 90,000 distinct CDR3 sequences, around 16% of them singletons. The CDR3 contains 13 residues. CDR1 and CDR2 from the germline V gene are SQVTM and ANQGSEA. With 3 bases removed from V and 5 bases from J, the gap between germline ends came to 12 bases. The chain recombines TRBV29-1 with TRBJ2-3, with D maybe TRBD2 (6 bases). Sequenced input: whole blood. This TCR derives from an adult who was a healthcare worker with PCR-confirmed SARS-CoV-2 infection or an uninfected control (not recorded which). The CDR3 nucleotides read TGCAGCGTTGAGGAGGGAGCGGGAGATACGCAGTATTTT. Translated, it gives CSVEEGAGDTQYF.